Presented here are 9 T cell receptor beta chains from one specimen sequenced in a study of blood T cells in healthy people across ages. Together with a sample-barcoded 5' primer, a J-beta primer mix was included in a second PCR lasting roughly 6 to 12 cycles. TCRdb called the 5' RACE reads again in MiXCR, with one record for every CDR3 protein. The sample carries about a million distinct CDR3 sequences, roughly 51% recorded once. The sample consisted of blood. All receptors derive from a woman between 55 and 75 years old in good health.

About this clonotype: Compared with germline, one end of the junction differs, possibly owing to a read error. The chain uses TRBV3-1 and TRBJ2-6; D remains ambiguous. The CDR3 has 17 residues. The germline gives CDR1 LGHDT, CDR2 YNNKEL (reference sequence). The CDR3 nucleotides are TGTGCCAGCAGCCAAGATCCCCGAAGCTCTGGGACCAACGTCCTGACTTTC. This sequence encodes CASSQDPRSSGTNVLTF.

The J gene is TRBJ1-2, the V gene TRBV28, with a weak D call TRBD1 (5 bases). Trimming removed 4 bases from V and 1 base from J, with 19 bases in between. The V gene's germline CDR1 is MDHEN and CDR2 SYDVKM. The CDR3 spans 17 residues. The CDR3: CASSSLPRDGFNYGYTF. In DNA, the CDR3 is TGTGCCAGCAGTTCTCTCCCCCGGGACGGTTTTAACTATGGCTACACCTTC.

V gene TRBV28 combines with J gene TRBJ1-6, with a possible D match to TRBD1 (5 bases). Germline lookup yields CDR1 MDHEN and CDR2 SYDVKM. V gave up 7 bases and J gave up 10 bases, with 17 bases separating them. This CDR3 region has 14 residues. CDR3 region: CASTLDKHESPLHF. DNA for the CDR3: TGTGCCAGCACCCTGGACAAGCACGAATCACCCCTCCACTTT. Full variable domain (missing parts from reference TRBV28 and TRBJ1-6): DVKVTQSSRYLVKRTGEKVFLECVQDMDHENMFWYRQDPGLGLRLIYFSYDVKMKEKGDIPEGYSVSREKKERFSLILESASTNQTSMYLCASTLDKHESPLHFGNGTRLTVT.

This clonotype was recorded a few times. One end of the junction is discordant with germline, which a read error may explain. The DNA of the CDR3 is TGTGCCAGCAGCCAAGGACTAGCGGTATACAATGAGCAGTTCTTC. Protein sequence: CASSQGLAVYNEQFF. This chain uses TRBV5-1 with TRBJ2-1; 10 bases line up with TRBD2. CDR3 length: 15 amino acids. Germline V gene data show CDR1 as SGHRS and CDR2 as YFSETQ. Full variable domain (outside the CDR3, taken from reference TRBV5-1 and TRBJ2-1): KAGVTQTPRYLIKTRGQQVTLSCSPISGHRSVSWYQQTPGQGLQFLFEYFSETQRNKGNFPGRFSGRQFSNSRSEMNVSTLELGDSALYLCASSQGLAVYNEQFFGPGTRLTVL.

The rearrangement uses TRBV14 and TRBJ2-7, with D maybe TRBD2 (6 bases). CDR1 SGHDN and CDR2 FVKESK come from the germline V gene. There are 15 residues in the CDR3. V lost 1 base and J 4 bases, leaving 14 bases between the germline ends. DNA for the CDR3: TGTGCCAGCAGCCAAGCCGGGAGAGGTCCTTACGAGCAGTACTTC. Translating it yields CASSQAGRGPYEQYF.

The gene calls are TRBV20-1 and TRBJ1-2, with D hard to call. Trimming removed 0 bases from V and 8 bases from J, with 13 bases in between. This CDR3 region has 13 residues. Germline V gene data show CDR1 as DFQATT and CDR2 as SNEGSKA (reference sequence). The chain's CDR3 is CSARDQSSNGYTF. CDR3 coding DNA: TGCAGTGCTAGAGATCAAAGCAGCAACGGCTACACCTTC.

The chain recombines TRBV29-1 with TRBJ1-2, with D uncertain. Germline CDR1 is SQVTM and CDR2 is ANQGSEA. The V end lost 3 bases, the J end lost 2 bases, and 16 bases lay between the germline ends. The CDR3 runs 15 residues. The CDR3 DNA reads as TGCAGCGTTGACGGAGTTGTTGGATCAAACTATGGCTACACCTTC. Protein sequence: CSVDGVVGSNYGYTF. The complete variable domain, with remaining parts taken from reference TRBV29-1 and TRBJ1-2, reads SAVISQKPSRDICQRGTSLTIQCQVDSQVTMMFWYRQQPGQSLTLIATANQGSEATYESGFVIDKFPISRPNLTFSTLTVSNMSPEDSSIYLCSVDGVVGSNYGYTFGSGTRLTVV.

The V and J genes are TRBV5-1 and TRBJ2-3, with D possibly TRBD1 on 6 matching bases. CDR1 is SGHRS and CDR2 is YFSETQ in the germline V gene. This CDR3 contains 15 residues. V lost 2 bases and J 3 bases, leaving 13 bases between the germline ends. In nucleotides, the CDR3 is TGCGCCAGCAGCTTTCGGGGACAAAAGACAGATACGCAGTATTTT. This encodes CASSFRGQKTDTQYF.

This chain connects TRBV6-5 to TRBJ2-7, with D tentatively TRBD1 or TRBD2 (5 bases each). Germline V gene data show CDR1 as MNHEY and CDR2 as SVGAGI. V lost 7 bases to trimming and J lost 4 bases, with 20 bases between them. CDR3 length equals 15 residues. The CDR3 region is CASKNRWGLGYEQYF. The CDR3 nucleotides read TGTGCCAGCAAGAATCGGTGGGGGTTAGGATACGAGCAGTACTTC.